The T cell receptor (beta chain) under discussion was sequenced for a study of T-cell reconstitution after alpha-beta-depleted transplantation in children. Points on this clonotype: What it recognizes is unknown.

Overall study results and limits: Several hundred graft clones that had expanded were reportedly the source of alpha-beta T cells about two months after transplant. Newly produced T cells mostly provided counts and TCRbeta diversity after one year, as hyperexpanded clones declined. Where some patients showed high TCRbeta diversity at day 60, it came from recipient T cells and thymic progenitors that had survived.

The germline V gene encodes CDR1 ENHRY and CDR2 SYGVKD. With 5 bases removed from V and 13 bases from J, the gap between germline ends came to 23 bases. This CDR3 comprises 15 residues. Using unique molecular identifiers, the investigators prepared the TCRbeta library. TCRdb used MiXCR to reprocess the PCR reads, holding one entry per CDR3 protein. The sample carries about a million distinct CDR3 sequences, about 30% recorded once. This clonotype was obtained from a boy younger than two who had a stem cell transplant for SCID, so the T cells may come from the graft donor. The starting material was PBMCs, mostly from graft donor cells, obtained 360 days after TCRalphabeta/CD19-depleted stem cell transplant. The V call is TRBV10-3, the J call TRBJ1-4; the D gene is possibly TRBD1 (6 bases). CDR3 loop: CAISQGTAGGLRLFF. Here the CDR3 DNA reads TGTGCCATCAGTCAGGGGACCGCCGGAGGTTTGCGACTGTTTTTT.